This TCR beta chain was observed in a study of T cell responses to AZD1222 COVID-19 vaccine. The analysis combined second doses at about 4 or about 12 weeks. Profiling relied on immunoSEQ multiplex PCR, and the TCRdb table lists in-frame clones only, not all of them. The sample has 120,000 to 150,000 clones, roughly 86% seen once. The V gene end was trimmed by 4 bases and the J gene end by 12 bases; junction bases not matched to a gene: 13. CDR1 GTSNPN and CDR2 SVGIG come from the germline V gene (reference sequence). The CDR3 runs 13 residues. The chain carries TRBV30 and TRBJ1-2, with 8 bases fitting TRBD1. Sample: peripheral blood, taken 28 days after the second AZD1222 dose. The clonotype comes from an adult who received the AZD1222 COVID-19 vaccine. In DNA form, the CDR3 reads TGTGCCTGGAAAGTTTTGGACAGGGCTCGTCACACCTTC. It translates to CAWKVLDRARHTF. Combining the CDR3 with reference TRBV30 and TRBJ1-2 gives the whole variable domain SQTIHQWPATLVQPVGSPLSLECTVEGTSNPNLYWYRQAAGRGLQLLFYSVGIGQISSEVPQNLSASRPQDRQFILSSKKLLLSDSGFYLCAWKVLDRARHTFGSGTRLTVV.